One sample yielded the 14 T cell receptor beta chains listed below, sequenced in a study of spatial heterogeneity in lung cancer. Described time point: sample taken at primary tumor resection. The antigens these receptors bind are not known. TCRdb fed the 5' RACE reads into MiXCR, producing one record per CDR3 protein. The table has 10,000 to 15,000 distinct CDR3 sequences, around 5% seen once. Study-wide points: Mutation tallies in tumors tracked expanded intratumoral alpha and beta TCR counts.

This sample comprised lung tumor tissue, obtained at surgery. The receptors were gathered from a male donor with early-stage non-small cell lung cancer.

This clonotype showed up many times. The chain carries TRBV6-5 and TRBJ1-4, with 9 bases identical to TRBD1. V dropped 8 bases and J dropped 8; count of bases not matched to a gene: 12. The CDR3 is 15 residues long. Germline V gene lookup returns CDR1 MNHEY and CDR2 SVGAGI. CDR3 nucleotides: TGTGCCAGCCGCTTTACCGGGACAGGGCAAGAAAAACTGTTTTTT. This codes for CASRFTGTGQEKLFF.

This clonotype was recorded many times. This chain joins TRBV13 and TRBJ1-1; D might be TRBD1 (5 bases). Trimming shortened V by 2 bases and J by 3 bases, and 16 bases separated the two germline ends. The CDR3 consists of 16 residues. Germline loops: CDR1 PRHDT, CDR2 FYEKMQ (reference sequence). The CDR3 coding sequence is TGTGCCAGCAGCTTATTTCGGGACTACCCCTACACTGAAGCTTTCTTT. Translation: CASSLFRDYPYTEAFF.

In its sample, this clonotype was seen many times. The chain carries TRBV10-3 and TRBJ1-2; the D gene is possibly TRBD1 (5 bases). V dropped 7 bases and J dropped 4 bases, with 10 bases sitting between them. Germline-derived CDR1 and CDR2 are ENHRY and SYGVKD. This CDR3 spans 12 amino acids. As DNA, the CDR3 is TGTGCCATCATGGAGAGGGGCTATGGCTACACCTTC. It translates to CAIMERGYGYTF.

This clonotype came up many times. V and J are TRBV6-1 and TRBJ1-1; a weak D match, TRBD1 (6 bases). Germline V CDR1 and CDR2: MNHNS, SASEGT. The CDR3 loop spans 14 amino acids. The V end lost 2 bases, the J end lost 5 bases, and 12 bases lay between the germline ends. Written as DNA, the CDR3 is TGTGCCAGCAGTGAATGGCGGGGGCGGACTGAAGCTTTCTTT. It specifies CASSEWRGRTEAFF.

This clonotype was observed at least ten times. The chain recombines TRBV20-1 with TRBJ1-4, with D possibly being TRBD1 (5 bases). CDR1 DFQATT and CDR2 SNEGSKA come from the germline V gene (reference sequence). V was clipped by 7 bases and J by 5 bases, with 14 bases between them. This CDR3 comprises 13 residues. CDR3 sequence reads: CSVFGTVNEKLFF. The CDR3 DNA follows: TGCAGTGTCTTTGGGACGGTCAATGAAAAACTGTTTTTT.

In this sample, this clonotype turned up many times. The V and J genes are TRBV7-2 and TRBJ2-5; perhaps D is TRBD1 or TRBD2 (5 bases each). CDR3 length: 14 residues. Trimming took 5 bases from V and 0 from J, leaving 10 bases between them. Germline values: CDR1 SGHTA, CDR2 FQGNSA. This CDR3 is CASSPMGDQETQYF. The CDR3 DNA follows: TGTGCCAGCAGCCCGATGGGGGACCAAGAGACCCAGTACTTC.

There are many counts of this clonotype. The chain employs TRBV11-2 and TRBJ2-3; D gene unclear. Trimming shortened V by 1 base and J by 3 bases, and 5 bases separated the two germline ends. This CDR3 has 13 amino acids. Per the germline V gene, CDR1 is SGHAT and CDR2 is FQNNGV. The CDR3 region has the DNA TGTGCCAGCAGCTTAGGAAGGACAGATACGCAGTATTTT. Protein product: CASSLGRTDTQYF.

The V call is TRBV18, the J call TRBJ1-1; possible D gene TRBD1, 5 bases. V shed 8 bases and J shed 5 bases, with 9 bases lying between them. This CDR3 is built from 11 residues. Germline V CDR1 and CDR2: KGHSH, LQKENI. DNA of the CDR3: TGTGCCAGCCAGGGCGAAACTGAAGCTTTCTTT. Protein product: CASQGETEAFF.

This clonotype appeared a few times. This rearrangement joins TRBV6-6 to TRBJ1-5, with 7 bases matching TRBD1. The CDR3 loop spans 14 amino acids. In germline, CDR1 is MNHNY, CDR2 SVGAGI (reference sequence). J gave up 4 bases and V 5 bases, and 5 bases lay outside the gene matches. CDR3 sequence (DNA): TGTGCCAGCAGTCCCCAGGGGGGAAATCAGCCCCAGCATTTT. This translates into CASSPQGGNQPQHF.

This clonotype has at least ten counts. This chain links TRBV18 with TRBJ1-2; 7 bases map to TRBD1. The ends lost 3 bases at V and 4 bases at J; junction bases unmatched: 8. CDR3 length: 15 residues. Germline CDR1 reads KGHSH; CDR2 reads LQKENI. CDR3 nucleotide sequence: TGTGCCAGCTCACCCCCGGACAGGATGTCCTATGGCTACACCTTC. Translating gives CASSPPDRMSYGYTF.

There are many counts of this clonotype. This chain uses TRBV6-6 with TRBJ2-3; D is undetermined. Trimming shortened V by 6 bases and J by 8 bases, and 12 bases separated the two germline ends. In germline, CDR1 is MNHNY, CDR2 SVGAGI (reference sequence). This CDR3 is built from 12 residues. Written as DNA, the CDR3 is TGTGCCAGCAGCCCCGGTTCATTTACGCAGTATTTT. This translates into CASSPGSFTQYF.

This chain links TRBV6-2 or TRBV6-3 with TRBJ2-1; 12 nucleotides line up with TRBD2. In germline, CDR1 is MNHEY, CDR2 SVGEGT. The CDR3 spans 17 residues. Germline trimming cut 6 bases from V and 4 bases from J; bases unmatched to any gene: 10. The CDR3 protein is CASRPLAGGPNYNEQFF. The CDR3 DNA sequence: TGTGCCAGCAGGCCCCTAGCGGGAGGGCCGAATTACAATGAGCAGTTCTTC.

This clonotype was observed at least ten times. The V and J genes are TRBV7-2 and TRBJ2-5, with D uncertain. Trimming removed 5 bases at V and 2 bases at J, with 9 bases between. The CDR3 runs to 13 residues. The V gene's germline CDR1 is SGHTA and CDR2 FQGNSA. CDR3 amino acids: CASSRSTQETQYF. The CDR3 DNA follows: TGTGCCAGCAGCCGATCTACGCAAGAGACCCAGTACTTC.

The J gene is TRBJ2-3, the V gene TRBV14; 7 bases line up with TRBD2. Per germline, CDR1 SGHDN and CDR2 FVKESK. With 2 bases clipped from V and 2 bases from J, the junction kept 13 bases outside the gene matches. This CDR3 has 18 amino acids. CDR3 residues: CASSQTLQAGTYTDTQYF. CDR3 DNA sequence: TGTGCCAGCAGCCAAACCCTGCAAGCGGGAACTTACACAGATACGCAGTATTTT.